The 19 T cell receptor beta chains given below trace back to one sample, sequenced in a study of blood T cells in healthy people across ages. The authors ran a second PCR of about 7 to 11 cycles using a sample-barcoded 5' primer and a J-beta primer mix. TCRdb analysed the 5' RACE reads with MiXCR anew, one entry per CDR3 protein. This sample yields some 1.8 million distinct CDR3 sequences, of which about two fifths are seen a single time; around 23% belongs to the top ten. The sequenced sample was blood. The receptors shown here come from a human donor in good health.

The DNA for the CDR3 is TGTGCCAGCACGATAAGGTTGTCCCCCGGGGAGCTGTTTTTT. Protein: CASTIRLSPGELFF. The genes are TRBV2 and TRBJ2-2; D gene unclear. Trimming took 7 bases from V and 6 from J, leaving 15 bases between them. The CDR3 loop spans 14 amino acids. The germline V gene encodes CDR1 SNHLY and CDR2 FYNNEI.

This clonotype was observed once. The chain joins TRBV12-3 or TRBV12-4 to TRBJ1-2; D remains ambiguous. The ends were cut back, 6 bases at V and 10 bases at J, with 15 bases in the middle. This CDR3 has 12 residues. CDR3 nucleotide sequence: TGTGCCAGCAGCCGATACCGGGTCTCCTACACCTTC. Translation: CASSRYRVSYTF.

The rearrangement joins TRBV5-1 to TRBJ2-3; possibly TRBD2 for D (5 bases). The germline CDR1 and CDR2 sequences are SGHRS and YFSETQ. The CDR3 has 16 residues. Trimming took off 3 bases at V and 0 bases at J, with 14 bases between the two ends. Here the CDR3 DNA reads TGCGCCAGCAGCTCCGAGGGCGCGGCTAGCACAGATACGCAGTATTTT. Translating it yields CASSSEGAASTDTQYF.

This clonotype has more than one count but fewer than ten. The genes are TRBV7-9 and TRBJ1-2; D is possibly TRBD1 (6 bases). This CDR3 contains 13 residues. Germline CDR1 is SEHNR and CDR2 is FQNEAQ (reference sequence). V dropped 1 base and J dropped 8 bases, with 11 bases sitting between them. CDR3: CASSLGHRVGYTF. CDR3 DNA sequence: TGTGCCAGCAGCTTAGGGCACAGGGTAGGCTACACCTTC. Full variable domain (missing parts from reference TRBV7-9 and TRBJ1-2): DTGVSQNPRHKITKRGQNVTFRCDPISEHNRLYWYRQTLGQGPEFLTYFQNEAQLEKSRLLSDRFSAERPKGSFSTLEIQRTEQGDSAMYLCASSLGHRVGYTFGSGTRLTVV.

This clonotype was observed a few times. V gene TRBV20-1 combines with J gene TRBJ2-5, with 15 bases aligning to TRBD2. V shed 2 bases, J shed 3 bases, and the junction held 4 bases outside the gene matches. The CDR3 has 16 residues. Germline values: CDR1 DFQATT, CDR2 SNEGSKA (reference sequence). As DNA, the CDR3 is TGCAGTGCTAGATGGACTAGCGGGGGGGCTAAAGAGACCCAGTACTTC. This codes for CSARWTSGGAKETQYF.

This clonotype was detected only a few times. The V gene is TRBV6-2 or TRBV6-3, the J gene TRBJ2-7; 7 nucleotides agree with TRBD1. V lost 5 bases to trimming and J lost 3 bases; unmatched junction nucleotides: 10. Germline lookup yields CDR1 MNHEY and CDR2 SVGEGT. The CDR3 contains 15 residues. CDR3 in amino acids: CASSLGQPEDYEQYF. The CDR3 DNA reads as TGTGCCAGCAGTCTGGGACAGCCAGAGGACTACGAGCAGTACTTC.

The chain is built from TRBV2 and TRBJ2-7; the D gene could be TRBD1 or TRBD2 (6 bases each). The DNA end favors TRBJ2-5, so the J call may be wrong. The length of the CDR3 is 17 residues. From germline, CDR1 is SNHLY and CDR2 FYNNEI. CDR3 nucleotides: TGTGCCAGCAGTGAAAGGGCGGCAGGGGAGGCAAGGGAGACCCAGTACTTC. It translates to CASSERAAGEARETQYF.

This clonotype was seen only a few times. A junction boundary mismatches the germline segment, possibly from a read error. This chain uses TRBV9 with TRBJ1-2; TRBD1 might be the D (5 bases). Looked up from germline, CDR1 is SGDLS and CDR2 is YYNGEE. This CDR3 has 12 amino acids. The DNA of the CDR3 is TGTGCCAGCAGACGACAGAGCTATGACTACACCTTC. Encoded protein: CASRRQSYDYTF. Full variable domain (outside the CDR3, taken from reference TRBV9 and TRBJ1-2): DSGVTQTPKHLITATGQRVTLRCSPRSGDLSVYWYQQSLDQGLQFLIQYYNGEERAKGNILERFSAQQFPDLHSELNLSSLELGDSALYFCASRRQSYDYTFGSGTRLTVV.

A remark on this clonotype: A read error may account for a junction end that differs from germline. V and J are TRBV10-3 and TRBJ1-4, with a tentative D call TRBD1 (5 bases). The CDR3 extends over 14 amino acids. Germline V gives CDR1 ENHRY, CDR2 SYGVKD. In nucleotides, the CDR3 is TGTGCCATCGGGGCTGACTCTTCTAATGGAAAACTGTTTTTT. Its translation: CAIGADSSNGKLFF.

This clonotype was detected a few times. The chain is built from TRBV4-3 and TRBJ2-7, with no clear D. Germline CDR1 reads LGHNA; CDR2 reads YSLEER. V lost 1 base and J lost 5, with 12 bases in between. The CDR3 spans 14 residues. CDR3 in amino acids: CASSQGLAHDEQYF. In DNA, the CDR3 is TGCGCCAGCAGCCAAGGCCTTGCCCATGACGAGCAGTACTTC.

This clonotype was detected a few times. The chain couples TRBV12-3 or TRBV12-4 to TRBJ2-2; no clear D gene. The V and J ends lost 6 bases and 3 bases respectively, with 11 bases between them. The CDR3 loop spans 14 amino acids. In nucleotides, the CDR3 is TGTGCCAGCAGAGAAATTGGAGACACCGGGGAGCTGTTTTTT. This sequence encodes CASREIGDTGELFF.

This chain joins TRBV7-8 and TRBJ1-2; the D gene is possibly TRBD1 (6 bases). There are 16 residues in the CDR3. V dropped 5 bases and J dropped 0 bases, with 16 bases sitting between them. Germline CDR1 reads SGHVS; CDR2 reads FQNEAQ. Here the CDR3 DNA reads TGTGCCAGCAGCCGCAGCGGGGGGGCACCTAACTATGGCTACACCTTC. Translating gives CASSRSGGAPNYGYTF.

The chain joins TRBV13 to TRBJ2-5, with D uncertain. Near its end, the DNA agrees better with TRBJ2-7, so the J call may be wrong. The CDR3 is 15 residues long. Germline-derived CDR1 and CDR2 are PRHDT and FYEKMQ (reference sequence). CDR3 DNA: TGTGCCAGCAGCTTAGAGTCTGGGCTAACCTACGAGCAGTACTTC. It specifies CASSLESGLTYEQYF.

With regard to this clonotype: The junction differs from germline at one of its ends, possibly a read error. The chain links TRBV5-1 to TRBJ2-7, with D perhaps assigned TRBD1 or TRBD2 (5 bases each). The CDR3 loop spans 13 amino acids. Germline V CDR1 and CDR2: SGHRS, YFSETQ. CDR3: CANSLGRNYEQYF. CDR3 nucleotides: TGCGCCAACAGCTTGGGACGCAATTACGAGCAGTACTTC. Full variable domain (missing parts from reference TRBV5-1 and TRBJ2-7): KAGVTQTPRYLIKTRGQQVTLSCSPISGHRSVSWYQQTPGQGLQFLFEYFSETQRNKGNFPGRFSGRQFSNSRSEMNVSTLELGDSALYLCANSLGRNYEQYFGPGTRLTVT.

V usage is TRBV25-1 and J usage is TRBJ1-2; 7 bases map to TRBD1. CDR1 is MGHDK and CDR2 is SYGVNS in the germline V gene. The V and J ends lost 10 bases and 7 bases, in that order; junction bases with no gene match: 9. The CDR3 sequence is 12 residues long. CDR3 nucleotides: TGTGCCACCTTCCTAGGGGGCACTGGCTACACCTTC. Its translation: CATFLGGTGYTF.

Written as DNA, the CDR3 is TGCAGTGCACAGCGGGGGGGGTATGGGAATGAGCAGTTCTTC. Translated, it gives CSAQRGGYGNEQFF. The V call is TRBV20-1, the J call TRBJ2-1; 10 bases agree with TRBD2. The trim removed 6 bases at V and 7 bases at J, leaving 9 bases unmatched. The CDR3 has 14 residues. Per germline, CDR1 DFQATT and CDR2 SNEGSKA (reference sequence).

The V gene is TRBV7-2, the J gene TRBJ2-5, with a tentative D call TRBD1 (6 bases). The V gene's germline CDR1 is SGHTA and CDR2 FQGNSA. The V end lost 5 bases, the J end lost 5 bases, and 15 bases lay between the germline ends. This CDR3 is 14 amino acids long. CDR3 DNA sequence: TGTGCCAGCAGCCTACGGGACACTCGGGAGACCCAGTACTTC. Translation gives CASSLRDTRETQYF.

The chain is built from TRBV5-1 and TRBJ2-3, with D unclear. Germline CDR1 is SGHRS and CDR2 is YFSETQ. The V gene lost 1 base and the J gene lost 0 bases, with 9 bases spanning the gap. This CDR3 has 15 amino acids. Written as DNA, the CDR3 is TGCGCCAGCAGCTTGTGGGAAATTAGCACAGATACGCAGTATTTT. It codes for CASSLWEISTDTQYF.

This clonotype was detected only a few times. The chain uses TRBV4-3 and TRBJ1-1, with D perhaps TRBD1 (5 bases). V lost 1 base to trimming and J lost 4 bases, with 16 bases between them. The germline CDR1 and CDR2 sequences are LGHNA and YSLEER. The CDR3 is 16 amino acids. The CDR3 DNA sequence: TGCGCCAGCAGCCAAGGGGAGGGCAGGGTATCCACTGAAGCTTTCTTT. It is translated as CASSQGEGRVSTEAFF.